The present T cell receptor beta chain was sequenced within a study of OX40 agonist ivuxolimab in advanced cancers. Study-level results: Compared with CD4+, CD8+ T cells on average had more expanded clones. It was also the case that some nonresponders had low normalized T-cell clonal expansion. Blood T cells, both CD4+ and CD8+, expanded clonally by week 6 at 0.1 to 3.0 mg/kg. Clonal expansion among partial responders at 0.1-3.0 mg/kg ranked near the lowest.

In the case of this clone: Antigen: not known.

Data came from immunoSEQ multiplex PCR; TCRdb stores just in-frame clones and leaves some out. The table lists 60,000 to 80,000 clones, more than 65% of them singletons. This sequence originates from an adult with an advanced solid tumor such as melanoma, head and neck, liver or kidney cancer. The sequenced sample was CD4+ or CD8+ T cells sorted from blood, obtained in a trial of the OX40 agonist ivuxolimab.

The CDR3 nucleotides read TGTGCCAGCAGCTGGGGACAGGGCCACGATGAGCAGTTCTTC. Its protein is CASSWGQGHDEQFF. The chain carries TRBV11-2 and TRBJ2-1, with 9 bases identical to TRBD1. The germline V gene has CDR1 SGHAT and CDR2 FQNNGV. Trimming cost V 4 bases and J 8 bases; bases outside gene matches: 6. CDR3 length: 14 residues.